The subject of this entry is one TCR beta chain. Antigen unknown. This record comes from a study of response to subunit inactivated influenza vaccine. Notes on the study in general: A suggestion made by the authors is that each seasonal influenza vaccination recruits few new T cells.

Via MiXCR, TCRdb re-called the RT-PCR reads, giving one row per CDR3 protein. The sample lists 400,000 to 550,000 distinct CDR3 sequences, 25% occurring once. V lost 2 bases and J 2 bases, leaving 13 bases between the germline ends. Germline lookup yields CDR1 ENHRY and CDR2 SYGVKD. This CDR3 has 15 amino acids. Sample: CD4+ T cells sorted from PBMCs, taken 4 to 6 days after vaccination. This TCR came from a man aged 50-59 years who received an inactivated influenza vaccine. The chain joins TRBV10-3 to TRBJ2-7; D is perhaps TRBD2 (5 bases). This CDR3 reads CAISEARGPTYEQYF. The CDR3 DNA reads TGTGCCATCAGTGAGGCAAGAGGGCCTACCTACGAGCAGTACTTC.